This T cell receptor (beta chain) appears in the sequencing data of a study of metastatic and nonmetastatic thyroid tumors. About the study: Patients with malignant and benign thyroid disease provided blood and tumor or nodule tissue, whose repertoires were compared.

Patients had received no treatment of any kind before thyroid surgery. In its sample, this clone was seen many times. Via MiXCR, TCRdb re-called the PCR reads. Here the sample spans 50,000 to 65,000 clones, over 15% being singletons. Germline V gives CDR1 SGDLS, CDR2 YYNGEE. This CDR3 has 15 residues. V gave up 3 bases and J gave up 3 bases, with 14 bases separating them. The receptor's source is a female donor with papillary thyroid cancer or a benign thyroid nodule (not recorded which). Some clones in this sample may be carry-over from other donors' samples. This chain joins TRBV9 and TRBJ2-3; D is possibly TRBD1 (6 bases). Sequencing was carried out using blood. This CDR3 reads CASSGDTTLTDTQYF. The CDR3 region has the DNA TGTGCCAGCAGCGGGGACACCACCTTAACAGATACGCAGTATTTT.